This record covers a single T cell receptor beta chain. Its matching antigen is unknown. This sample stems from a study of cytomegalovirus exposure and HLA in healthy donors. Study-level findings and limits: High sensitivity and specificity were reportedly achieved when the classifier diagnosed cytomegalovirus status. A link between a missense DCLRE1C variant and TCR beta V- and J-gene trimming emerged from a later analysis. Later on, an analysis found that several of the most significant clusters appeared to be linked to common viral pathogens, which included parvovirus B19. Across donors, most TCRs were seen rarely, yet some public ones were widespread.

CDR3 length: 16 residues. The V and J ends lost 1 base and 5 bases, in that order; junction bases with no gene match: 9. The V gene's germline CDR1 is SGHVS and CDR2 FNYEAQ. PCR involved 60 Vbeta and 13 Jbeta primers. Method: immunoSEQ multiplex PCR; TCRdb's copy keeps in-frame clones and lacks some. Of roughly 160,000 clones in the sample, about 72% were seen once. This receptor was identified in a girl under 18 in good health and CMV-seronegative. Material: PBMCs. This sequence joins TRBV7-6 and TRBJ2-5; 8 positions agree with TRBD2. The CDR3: CASSLGASGLEETQYF. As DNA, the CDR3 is TGTGCCAGCAGCTTAGGCGCTAGCGGGTTGGAGGAGACCCAGTACTTC.